The T cell receptor beta chain described here comes from a study of blood T cells in healthy people across ages (dated by TCRdb to about 2015). Looking at the study overall: Template switching captured roughly one uniquely barcoded TCR beta cDNA molecule per two T cells in model experiments. Using the same blood draw, the study looked at two additional independent replicas of 1 million unique cDNA reads for two donors, one aged 18 to 30 and the other aged 80 or older. To avoid experimental bias, donors of different ages were spread randomly across the sequencing lanes. Four age groups were formed from the donors: young (average 16 years), middle-aged (around 37), aged (roughly 59) and long-lived (more than 75). To track age-related changes in TCR beta repertoire diversity, the study relied on deep sequencing normalized with unique cDNA molecular identifiers. The paper as a whole reports these results and caveats: Bulk unsorted PBMC profiling prevented conclusive comparison of naive and antigen-experienced compartments. Donor CMV infection status was unknown, potentially confounding age-related changes in expanded clonotypes. Estimates of total diversity based on one million sequenced T cells were regarded as lower bounds and as underestimates. Observed TCR beta diversity per million T cells fell roughly linearly with age, and a significant reduction was already apparent by age about 36. A strong correlation was found between observed TCR beta diversity and the percentage of naive T cells measured by flow cytometry. Compared with the aged group, more naive CD4+ T cells, fewer expanded clones and increased TCR diversity were shown by the long-lived group, suggesting age selection.

Concerning this clonotype itself: Its antigen is currently not known. No qualities accompany the bases; no much larger clone lies one base away.

Library creation used 5' RACE. The listed sequencing device is Illumina HiSeq 2500. A second 7 to 11 cycle PCR used a sample-barcoded 5' primer and a J-beta primer mix. A template-switch 5' adaptor carrying 12 random nucleotides introduced a unique molecular identifier onto each TCR beta cDNA molecule. Each sample yielded at least 2.5 million CDR3-containing paired-end reads. The Mint cDNA synthesis kit, primed by a TRBC-specific oligonucleotide, was used to synthesize first-strand cDNA from all RNA. All cDNA was treated with uracil-DNA glycosylase and then went through a first 18-cycle PCR with the universal primers M1SS and BC2_uni_R. Concerning the study's data processing: For normalization, 1 million high-quality reads, each with a distinct molecular identifier, were randomly selected from each sample. Reads with shared molecular identifiers were discarded instead of being binned into consensus sequences. MiTCR, run with a Q25 quality threshold and the strictest error-elimination algorithm, handled CDR3 identification, clonotype clustering and error correction. A nonparametric unseen species model with Euler transformation was used to estimate lower-bound total TCR beta diversity. The raw public reads went through TCRdb reprocessing: fastp at Q25, MiXCR clone calling, in-frame beta chains kept. Rows merge per CDR3 protein into single entries with the most common DNA and genes. The V and J calls come from TCRdb's annotation, not from the publication. Recorded for this sample are over 1,200,000 distinct CDR3 sequences; almost 60% of them occurred a single time. About 6.3% of the sample is in the top ten clones.

The approximately 40 donors, aged 6 to 90 years, were systemically healthy Caucasian individuals from Russia. Each donor gave around 9.8 milliliters of peripheral blood, collected into EDTA-treated Vacutainer tubes. Ficoll-Paque density-gradient centrifugation was used to isolate PBMCs, with at least 7 million obtained per sample. Total RNA was extracted from PBMCs with Trizol reagent, with at least 5 micrograms obtained per sample. Naive CD45RAhigh/CD27high T cell percentages were measured by flow cytometry on a PBMC aliquot from every donor. From the cysteine through the phenylalanine, the CDR3 covers 16 amino acids. Only the CDR3 DNA is retained, 48 bases long and in frame from the first base. Trimming removed 4 bases from V and 6 bases from J; the gene matches leave 8 bases unexplained. In the germline V gene, CDR1 corresponds to MDHEN and CDR2 to SYDVKM.

This chain is built from TRBV28 and TRBJ2-1; the central 11 bases match TRBD2. The sequenced sample was blood. The source of this sequence is a man between 18 and 29 years old in good health. At the DNA level, the sequence is TGTGCCAGCAGTTCACTACTAGCGGGAGACTTCAATGAGCAGTTCTTC. Its protein product is CASSSLLAGDFNEQFF.